This TCR beta chain was profiled in a study of cytomegalovirus exposure and HLA in healthy donors. The CDR3 spans 14 residues. CDR1 is SNHLY, CDR2 FYNNEI, per germline. Details on this clone: As yet, its antigen is unknown. One junction end disagrees with the germline gene, perhaps due to a read error.

It was with 60 Vbeta and 13 Jbeta primers that the PCR ran. Method: immunoSEQ multiplex PCR; TCRdb's copy keeps in-frame clones and lacks some. This table has some 80,000 clones, 75% to 85% appearing once. General study points: Analysis performed later found approximately 17,000 TCR beta sequences associated with HLA alleles at 0.05 false discovery rate. Presence/absence analyses took donor sequencing depth as roughly uniform. As was reported, the HLA-A and HLA-B alleles of most subjects were accurately predicted from TCR beta sequences. Productive rates of about 87% or about 30% were seen for most TCR beta V segments in an earlier analysis.

Sequences were obtained from PBMCs. The gene calls are TRBV2 and TRBJ1-2, with unresolved D. This sequence originates from a middle-aged man in good health and CMV-seronegative. CDR3 protein: CASSAPEGSYGYPF. The CDR3 DNA reads TGTGCCAGCAGTGCCCCCGAGGGAAGCTATGGCTACCCCTTC.